These 21 T cell receptor beta chains came from one sample sequenced in a study of regulatory T cells in long-lasting Graves disease. Arm-PCR of CDR3 regions and iRepertoire HTBI primers were the basis on which TCR beta libraries were built. TCRdb independently ran MiXCR on the multiplex PCR reads; one entry per CDR3 protein. The table lists approximately 470,000 distinct CDR3 sequences, around 15% of them singletons, with 10% to 15% in the top ten. The time point: newly diagnosed GD, antithyroid drugs for less than 3 months. The TCR library was made from RNA that had been extracted from PBMCs in TRIzol. This sample also belongs to another study, concerning T cells in Graves' hyperthyroidism and ophthalmopathy.

The specimen was peripheral blood mononuclear cells (PBMCs), collected at new diagnosis, from a patient treated with antithyroid drugs. The receptor source for this set is a man in his forties with Graves disease.

V and J are TRBV7-9 and TRBJ2-7; perhaps TRBD2 as D (6 bases). The CDR3 is 14 amino acids. V was clipped by 5 bases and J by 2 bases, with 13 bases between them. Germline CDR1 SEHNR, CDR2 FQNEAQ (reference sequence). As DNA, the CDR3 is TGTGCCAGCAGCCACCTAGCGAGTGCCTACGAGCAGTACTTC. This codes for CASSHLASAYEQYF.

The table lists this clonotype with many counts. The chain couples TRBV3-1 to TRBJ2-5; 10 nucleotides line up with TRBD2. With 5 bases clipped from V and 4 bases from J, the junction kept 7 bases outside the gene matches. CDR1 LGHDT and CDR2 YNNKEL come from the germline V gene (reference sequence). The CDR3 loop spans 15 amino acids. In DNA, the CDR3 is TGTGCCAGCAGCTTGGGGCTAGCGGGAGCAGAGACCCAGTACTTC. This gives the protein CASSLGLAGAETQYF.

This clonotype was observed at least ten times. The rearrangement joins TRBV5-1 to TRBJ2-2; perhaps TRBD2 as D (5 bases). With 1 base removed from V and 7 bases from J, the gap between germline ends came to 8 bases. Germline V gene data show CDR1 as SGHRS and CDR2 as YFSETQ. The CDR3 sequence is 13 residues long. The CDR3 sequence: CASSLRGNGELFF. The CDR3 DNA reads as TGCGCCAGCAGCTTGCGGGGTAACGGGGAGCTGTTTTTT.

On this clonotype itself: A much larger clone lies one base from this, so it may be a read error. The genes are TRBV27 and TRBJ2-7; TRBD2 is a possible D gene (5 bases). The V end was cut by 2 bases, the J end by 2 bases, with 7 bases between. CDR1 is MNHEY, CDR2 SMNVEV, per germline (reference sequence). CDR3 length: 13 residues. CDR3 region: CASSLRRTYEQYF. For the CDR3, the DNA is TGTGCCAGCAGTTTAAGGAGGACCTACGAGCAGTACTTC.

The chain is built from TRBV5-5 and TRBJ2-1; 10 positions agree with TRBD2. CDR1 and CDR2 from the germline V gene are SGHKS and YYEKEE (reference sequence). The V and J ends lost 6 bases and 10 bases, in that order; junction bases with no gene match: 13. The CDR3 contains 15 residues. The CDR3 reads CASNFGLAGEGEQFF. The CDR3 DNA sequence: TGTGCCAGCAACTTCGGGCTAGCGGGAGAGGGAGAGCAGTTCTTC.

This clonotype was detected ten times or more. The chain joins TRBV20-1 to TRBJ2-2; D may be TRBD1 or TRBD2 (5 bases each). The germline gives CDR1 DFQATT, CDR2 SNEGSKA (reference sequence). This CDR3 region has 15 residues. Between the trimmed V and J ends, which lost 2 bases and 0 bases, there was a span of 10 bases. CDR3 region: CSARRDATNTGELFF. The CDR3 nucleotides are TGCAGTGCTAGACGGGACGCCACGAACACCGGGGAGCTGTTTTTT.

Turning to this clonotype: This may arise from a read error, as a much more abundant clone is one base away. The V call is TRBV29-1, the J call TRBJ2-7; tentative D call: TRBD2 (7 bases). The germline CDR1 and CDR2 sequences are SQVTM and ANQGSEA. The CDR3 runs 14 residues. DNA for the CDR3: TGCAGCGTTGAAGAGAGGGGGGGTTTAGGCGAGCAGTGCTTC. It specifies CSVEERGGLGEQCF.

This clonotype was observed at least ten times. The V call is TRBV7-9, the J call TRBJ2-1, with 12 bases fitting TRBD2. The CDR3 has 17 amino acids. Trimming at V came to 0 bases and at J to 4 bases, leaving 4 bases not matched to a gene. Per the germline V gene, CDR1 is SEHNR and CDR2 is FQNEAQ (reference sequence). The CDR3 sequence is CASSLAEGLAGYNEQFF. CDR3 sequence (DNA): TGTGCCAGCAGCTTAGCAGAGGGACTAGCGGGTTACAATGAGCAGTTCTTC.

The chain employs TRBV19 and TRBJ1-2; 7 bases align to TRBD1. Trimming removed 4 bases from V and 0 bases from J; junction bases left unmatched: 11. The CDR3 length is 17 residues. Germline V gene data show CDR1 as LNHDA and CDR2 as SQIVND (reference sequence). The CDR3 spells CASSTPGQTPANYGYTF. The DNA for the CDR3 is TGTGCCAGTAGTACACCGGGACAGACCCCAGCTAACTATGGCTACACCTTC.

This clonotype was observed many times. The junction shows a germline mismatch at one end, possibly a read error. This chain connects TRBV5-1 to TRBJ2-2, with no clear D. The CDR3 loop spans 13 amino acids. CDR1 and CDR2 from the germline V gene are SGHRS and YFSETQ. The CDR3 DNA reads TGTGCCAGCAGCTTGGCGCACGGCGGGGAGCTGTTTTTT. Translating it yields CASSLAHGGELFF.

There are many counts of this clonotype. The V gene is TRBV12-3 or TRBV12-4, the J gene TRBJ2-3; D possibly corresponds to TRBD2 (6 bases). CDR3 size: 16 residues. Trimming cost V 3 bases and J 6 bases, with 19 bases left between them. This CDR3 reads CASSFSAGRRVDTQYF. DNA for the CDR3: TGTGCCAGCAGTTTTTCTGCGGGGAGGAGGGTGGATACGCAGTATTTT.

This clonotype has at least ten counts. This sequence joins TRBV7-9 and TRBJ2-1; tentatively, D is TRBD2 (5 bases). The V end was cut by 0 bases, the J end by 8 bases, with 14 bases between. The CDR3 extends over 15 amino acids. CDR1 and CDR2 from the germline V gene are SEHNR and FQNEAQ (reference sequence). DNA of the CDR3: TGTGCCAGCAGCTTAGCGGAGGTTGGGTCTGATGAGCAGTTCTTC. Protein: CASSLAEVGSDEQFF.

The V gene is TRBV27, the J gene TRBJ2-7, with 9 bases fitting TRBD1. The trim removed 2 bases at V and 3 bases at J, leaving 5 bases unmatched. CDR1 MNHEY and CDR2 SMNVEV come from the germline V gene (reference sequence). The CDR3 contains 15 residues. Here the CDR3 DNA reads TGTGCCAGCAGTTTAATAGAGACAGGGGGCTACGAGCAGTACTTC. Its translation is CASSLIETGGYEQYF.

In its sample, this clonotype was seen many times. This chain uses TRBV10-1 with TRBJ2-7, with D possibly being TRBD1 (6 bases). CDR3 size: 12 residues. The V end lost 3 bases, the J end lost 6 bases, and 9 bases lay between the germline ends. Germline-derived CDR1 and CDR2 are WNHNN and SYGVQD (reference sequence). CDR3 residues: CASSDRGLEQYF. The CDR3 DNA is TGCGCCAGCAGTGACAGGGGTCTCGAGCAGTACTTC.

This clonotype showed up many times. The chain joins TRBV5-1 to TRBJ1-1, with no clear D. Trimming stripped 0 bases from V and 7 bases from J, with 13 bases between. The CDR3 covers 14 residues. Germline loops: CDR1 SGHRS, CDR2 YFSETQ. This CDR3 reads CASSLGPGFDEAFF. Written as DNA, the CDR3 is TGCGCCAGCAGCTTGGGGCCAGGATTTGATGAAGCTTTCTTT. The entire variable domain, with the rest obtained from reference TRBV5-1 and TRBJ1-1, is as follows: KAGVTQTPRYLIKTRGQQVTLSCSPISGHRSVSWYQQTPGQGLQFLFEYFSETQRNKGNFPGRFSGRQFSNSRSEMNVSTLELGDSALYLCASSLGPGFDEAFFGQGTRLTVV.

This clonotype was observed many times. The chain carries TRBV30 and TRBJ1-1; tentative D call: TRBD1 (6 bases). From germline, CDR1 is GTSNPN and CDR2 SVGIG (reference sequence). The CDR3 sequence is 13 residues long. Trimming removed 2 bases at V and 7 bases at J, with 14 bases between. In DNA, the CDR3 is TGTGCCTGGAGTCAGGGGAGGGCCGATGAAGCTTTCTTT. Its protein is CAWSQGRADEAFF.

This clonotype was observed a single time. V is TRBV19 and J is TRBJ2-7; D perhaps matches TRBD2 (5 bases). Germline lookup yields CDR1 LNHDA and CDR2 SQIVND (reference sequence). This CDR3 comprises 14 residues. V was cut by 6 bases and J by 0 bases, with 12 bases left in between. CDR3 bases: TGTGCCAGTAGCGGGGATCCCTCCTCCTACGAGCAGTACTTC. Translating it yields CASSGDPSSYEQYF.

Here the CDR3 DNA reads TGTGCCAGCAGGTCAAACCCGGGACTAGCTGCCGGGGAGCTGTTTTTT. Amino acids: CASRSNPGLAAGELFF. The V gene is TRBV12-3 or TRBV12-4, the J gene TRBJ2-2; 9 positions match TRBD2. The CDR3 has 16 amino acids. The ends lost 6 bases at V and 6 bases at J; junction bases unmatched: 11.

This clonotype occurred many times. The chain recombines TRBV28 with TRBJ2-1; D unclear. This CDR3 region has 14 residues. CDR1 and CDR2 from the germline V gene are MDHEN and SYDVKM. The V and J ends lost 8 bases and 4 bases respectively, with 15 bases between them. The CDR3 DNA reads as TGTGCCAGCCTCCCACTACTCCGATACAATGAGCAGTTCTTC. This gives the protein CASLPLLRYNEQFF.

The sample holds many counts of this clonotype. This sequence joins TRBV20-1 and TRBJ2-3; 7 bases align to TRBD2. With V trimmed by 1 base and J by 4 bases, 11 bases remained unmatched. The germline CDR1 and CDR2 sequences are DFQATT and SNEGSKA (reference sequence). The CDR3 has 16 amino acids. The CDR3 DNA reads as TGCAGTGCTAGAGCTGTGCGGGAGATTGGCTCAGATACGCAGTATTTT. It encodes CSARAVREIGSDTQYF.

There are many counts of this clonotype. The chain recombines TRBV2 with TRBJ2-2, with 11 bases fitting TRBD2. The CDR3 extends over 18 amino acids. Per germline, CDR1 SNHLY and CDR2 FYNNEI. V lost 6 bases to trimming and J lost 0 bases; unmatched junction nucleotides: 9. The CDR3 DNA is TGTGCCAGCAGCGTAACGGGACTAGCGGTCGCGAACACCGGGGAGCTGTTTTTT. It yields the protein CASSVTGLAVANTGELFF.